This T cell receptor (beta chain) comes out of a study of T-cell reconstitution after alpha-beta-depleted transplantation in children. During its preparation, the TCRbeta library received unique molecular identifiers. TCRdb called the PCR reads again in MiXCR, with one record for every CDR3 protein. The table has over 150,000 distinct CDR3 sequences, 6.6% seen once. This clonotype came up many times. Germline trimming cut 11 bases from V and 3 bases from J; bases unmatched to any gene: 11. Germline V gives CDR1 ENHRY, CDR2 SYGVKD. The CDR3 length is 14 residues. The sample here was PBMCs, taken before TCRalphabeta/CD19-depleted stem cell transplant. The V gene is TRBV10-3, the J gene TRBJ2-5; 8 nucleotides line up with TRBD1. This clonotype was obtained from a boy aged 2 to 10 with acute lymphoblastic leukemia, due to receive a stem cell transplant. CDR3 nucleotides: TGTGCCGCCGCGTCGACAGGGGCGAAAGAGACCCAGTACTTC. This translates into CAAASTGAKETQYF.